Following are 17 T cell receptor beta chains from one sample sequenced in a study of regulatory T cells in long-lasting Graves disease. Through Arm-PCR of CDR3 regions and iRepertoire HTBI primers, TCR beta libraries were built. Using its own MiXCR run on the multiplex PCR reads, TCRdb lists one record per CDR3 protein. The sample holds roughly 350,000 distinct CDR3 sequences, around 17% seen once. The time point denotes: newly diagnosed GD, antithyroid drugs for less than 3 months. Following extraction of RNA from PBMCs, that RNA was used to make the TCR library. These data are also associated with another study on T cells in Graves' hyperthyroidism and ophthalmopathy.

The material sequenced was peripheral blood mononuclear cells (PBMCs), taken at new diagnosis, from a patient treated with antithyroid drugs. These receptors all come from a man aged 35 to 55 with Graves disease.

This clonotype was detected only a few times. The J gene is TRBJ2-7, the V gene TRBV9; D may be TRBD1 (6 bases). Germline values: CDR1 SGDLS, CDR2 YYNGEE. This CDR3 is 18 amino acids long. Trimming left V 5 bases short and J 3 bases short, with 27 bases between. Here the CDR3 reads CASSTGGGGPRLVYEQYF. The CDR3 region has the DNA TGTGCCAGCAGTACTGGGGGTGGGGGCCCTCGTCTAGTCTACGAGCAGTACTTC.

The J gene is TRBJ2-2, the V gene TRBV30; D call uncertain. Germline V gene data show CDR1 as GTSNPN and CDR2 as SVGIG (reference sequence). The CDR3 loop spans 12 amino acids. V was clipped by 1 base and J by 5 bases, with 5 bases between them. CDR3 in amino acids: CAWSEGTGELFF. The DNA of the CDR3 is TGTGCCTGGAGTGAAGGGACCGGGGAGCTGTTTTTT.

The chain is built from TRBV5-1 and TRBJ2-5; D remains ambiguous. Trimming took off 4 bases at V and 3 bases at J, with 13 bases between the two ends. The germline CDR1 and CDR2 sequences are SGHRS and YFSETQ. CDR3 length: 14 amino acids. For the CDR3, the DNA is TGCGCCAGCAGCAGTCAGCCAACCGAAGAGACCCAGTACTTC. Translation gives CASSSQPTEETQYF.

V is TRBV12-3 or TRBV12-4 and J is TRBJ2-3; 7 nucleotides line up with TRBD2. Trimming removed 11 bases from V and 2 bases from J; junction bases left unmatched: 10. The CDR3 has 14 amino acids. The CDR3 coding sequence is TGTGCCGGCACCCGAGCGGGGAACACAGATACGCAGTATTTT. Its translation is CAGTRAGNTDTQYF.

This clonotype has only a few counts. This rearrangement joins TRBV20-1 to TRBJ2-4; D unclear. V gave up 0 bases and J gave up 7 bases, with 22 bases separating them. CDR3 length: 17 amino acids. Germline V gives CDR1 DFQATT, CDR2 SNEGSKA (reference sequence). For the CDR3, the DNA is TGCAGTGCTAGAGATCCCCTCCTTTTGAACCGCGAGAACATTCAGTACTTC. This codes for CSARDPLLLNRENIQYF.

To note about this clonotype: This sequence may be a read error, since a much larger clone differs from it by one base. This rearrangement joins TRBV10-3 to TRBJ1-1; D uncertain. This CDR3 comprises 14 residues. Germline CDR1 ENHRY, CDR2 SYGVKD. In DNA, the CDR3 is TGTGCCATCTGTGAGTCGCTGGGGAACACTGAAGCTTTCTTT. Residues: CAICESLGNTEAFF.

This clonotype appeared many times. The chain recombines TRBV28 with TRBJ1-5, with TRBD1 as a possible D gene (6 bases). CDR3 length equals 15 residues. V lost 5 bases and J lost 5, with 16 bases in between. CDR1 and CDR2 from the germline V gene are MDHEN and SYDVKM. The CDR3 bases are TGTGCCAGCAGTCCGTCAACAGGGACCGATCAGCCCCAGCATTTT. This encodes CASSPSTGTDQPQHF.

Turning to this clonotype: A far more abundant clone sits one base away, making this likely a read error. This rearrangement joins TRBV7-9 to TRBJ2-7; the D call may be TRBD1 or TRBD2 (5 bases each). Germline values: CDR1 SEHNR, CDR2 FQNEAQ (reference sequence). The ends were cut back, 6 bases at V and 7 bases at J, with 16 bases in the middle. This CDR3 has 13 residues. The CDR3 loop is CASRQGGGDEQYF. In nucleotides, the CDR3 is TGTGCCAGCAGACAAGGTGGGGGTGATGAGCAGTACTTC. The complete variable domain, with remaining parts taken from reference TRBV7-9 and TRBJ2-7, reads DTGVSQNPRHKITKRGQNVTFRCDPISEHNRLYWYRQTLGQGPEFLTYFQNEAQLEKSRLLSDRFSAERPKGSFSTLEIQRTEQGDSAMYLCASRQGGGDEQYFGPGTRLTVT.

A note on this clonotype: With a much larger clone just one base away, this may be a read error. DNA for the CDR3: TGCAGTGCTCCTCCTTCGGCAGGGAGCAATCAGCCCCAGCATTTT. It encodes CSAPPSAGSNQPQHF. The genes are TRBV20-1 and TRBJ1-5; perhaps TRBD1 as D (5 bases). Per the germline V gene, CDR1 is DFQATT and CDR2 is SNEGSKA (reference sequence). This CDR3 contains 15 residues. The V end was cut by 5 bases, the J end by 1 base, with 15 bases between.

This clonotype was found many times. V is TRBV3-1 and J is TRBJ1-3; D remains ambiguous. Germline CDR1 LGHDT, CDR2 YNNKEL (reference sequence). Deletions cut 1 base from V and 4 bases from J, with 5 bases between. There are 13 residues in the CDR3. Written as DNA, the CDR3 is TGTGCCAGCAGCCAAGCTTCGGGAAACACCATATATTTT. Translating it yields CASSQASGNTIYF.

The chain couples TRBV5-1 to TRBJ1-2; D is possibly TRBD1 (6 bases). Germline CDR1 SGHRS, CDR2 YFSETQ. Between the trimmed V and J ends, which lost 6 bases and 3 bases, there was a span of 15 bases. This CDR3 has 14 amino acids. Here the CDR3 DNA reads TGCGCCAGCACCGATGGGGGGGCAGACTATGGCTACACCTTC. Translated, it gives CASTDGGADYGYTF.

In its sample, this clonotype was seen a few times. The V call is TRBV7-2, the J call TRBJ2-1; D is unclear. Germline CDR1 SGHTA, CDR2 FQGNSA. The length of the CDR3 is 15 residues. Deletions cut 1 base from V and 2 bases from J, with 9 bases between. CDR3 loop: CASSLEHGPYNEQFF. The CDR3 region has the DNA TGTGCCAGCAGCTTAGAACATGGGCCCTACAATGAGCAGTTCTTC.

The chain combines TRBV12-5 with TRBJ1-2; 11 nucleotides agree with TRBD1. Germline V lookup: CDR1 LGHNT, CDR2 FRNRAP. CDR3 length: 16 amino acids. Germline trimming cut 0 bases from V and 4 bases from J; bases unmatched to any gene: 4. CDR3 in amino acids: CASGLVTGQGAYGYTF. For the CDR3, the DNA is TGTGCTAGTGGTTTGGTAACTGGACAGGGGGCCTATGGCTACACCTTC.

This clonotype was recorded a few times. A much larger clone lies a single base off, so this may be a read error. Lacking the conserved final phenylalanine or tryptophan, this CDR3 likely reflects a read error. V usage is TRBV28 and J usage is TRBJ1-1, with D perhaps matching TRBD1 (5 bases). This CDR3 is 13 amino acids long. Germline V CDR1 and CDR2: MDHEN, SYDVKM. Trimming shortened V by 6 bases and J by 1 base, and 9 bases separated the two germline ends. The DNA for the CDR3 is TGTGCCAGCAGACCAGGGTGGAACACTGAAGCTTTCTCT. Protein sequence: CASRPGWNTEAFS.

This clonotype was observed at least ten times. V is TRBV27 and J is TRBJ2-7, with D unclear. V was trimmed by 3 bases and J by 9 bases, leaving 12 bases between them. The length of the CDR3 is 12 residues. CDR1 MNHEY and CDR2 SMNVEV come from the germline V gene (reference sequence). The CDR3 spells CASSFPLRGQYF. In DNA, the CDR3 is TGTGCCAGCAGTTTCCCTCTACGAGGGCAGTACTTC.

This clonotype showed up just a few times. The genes are TRBV7-2 and TRBJ2-3; 9 nucleotides match TRBD1. The germline CDR1 and CDR2 sequences are SGHTA and FQGNSA. The junction had 27 bases not matched to a gene; V was cut back by 3 bases and J by 2 bases. This CDR3 is 23 amino acids long. DNA of the CDR3: TGTGCCAGCAGCTTCCGGGACAGGGTATTTTCACACACACTGGGGTCACACACAGATACGCAGTATTTT. The encoded protein is CASSFRDRVFSHTLGSHTDTQYF. Full variable domain (missing parts from reference TRBV7-2 and TRBJ2-3): GAGVSQSPSNKVTEKGKDVELRCDPISGHTALYWYRQSLGQGLEFLIYFQGNSAPDKSGLPSDRFSAERTGGSVSTLTIQRTQQEDSAVYLCASSFRDRVFSHTLGSHTDTQYFGPGTRLTVL.

This clonotype was detected a few times. The chain is built from TRBV10-3 and TRBJ2-2; D call uncertain. The length of the CDR3 is 15 residues. V was shortened by 5 bases and J by 0 bases, with 10 bases between the two germline ends. Germline assignment: CDR1 ENHRY and CDR2 SYGVKD. The CDR3 spells CAISPAGPNTGELFF. In nucleotides, the CDR3 is TGTGCCATCAGTCCGGCCGGACCGAACACCGGGGAGCTGTTTTTT.